The T cell receptor (beta chain) described here comes from a study of T-cell memory formation after mild COVID-19. Across the whole study: Among the donors, TCR clusters were largely specific to each donor. Study-wide points: Some SARS-CoV-2-responding clones were already detected in memory before infection.

V was cut by 5 bases and J by 0 bases, with 14 bases left in between. This CDR3 has 17 residues. One entry per CDR3 protein results from TCRdb running MiXCR on the 5' RACE reads. Here the sample spans 170,000 or so distinct CDR3 sequences, about 28% being singletons. This clonotype occurred many times. Its antigen is undetermined. The rearrangement joins TRBV12-3 or TRBV12-4 to TRBJ2-6; tentatively, D is TRBD1 (8 bases). The receptor was isolated from an adult woman who had mild COVID-19 (a few samples of this study predate the infection). Cell type and time point are not known. The sequenced sample consisted of PBMCs or a T cell subset sorted from them (not recorded which). The CDR3 loop is CASSRGDRFSGANVLTF. CDR3 in DNA: TGTGCCAGCAGTCGGGGGGACAGGTTCTCTGGGGCCAACGTCCTGACTTTC.